These 4 T cell receptor beta chains originate from one sample sequenced in a study of blood T cell repertoires in COVID-19. TCRdb's copy holds only in-frame clones and misses some; the assay was immunoSEQ multiplex PCR. The sample includes about 160,000 clones, 86% of them seen just once. The specimen was peripheral blood. The receptors here all came from a man aged 50 to 59 with active or convalescent COVID-19.

This clone occurred a few times. V and J are TRBV12-3 or TRBV12-4 and TRBJ2-2, with D possibly TRBD2 on 5 matching bases. The CDR3 runs to 13 residues. Between the trimmed V and J ends, which lost 10 bases and 4 bases, there was a span of 13 bases. CDR3 residues: CATGGTATGELFF. CDR3 in DNA: TGTGCCACTGGAGGTACGGCCACCGGGGAGCTGTTTTTT.

The CDR3 DNA is TGTGCCAGCAGCTCCAGAGGGGACACAAAAACGGGTGAGCAGTTCTTC. Translation: CASSSRGDTKTGEQFF. The chain is built from TRBV6-6 and TRBJ2-1; TRBD1 is a possible D gene (6 bases). The V end was cut by 6 bases, the J end by 9 bases, with 24 bases between. The length of the CDR3 is 16 residues. Germline loops: CDR1 MNHNY, CDR2 SVGAGI (reference sequence).

The CDR3 coding sequence is TGTGCCAGCAGTGGACAGGTTTTGTTGGATGAGCAGTTCTTC. This translates into CASSGQVLLDEQFF. The chain carries TRBV6-2 or TRBV6-3 and TRBJ2-1; 7 bases map to TRBD1. V trimming: 5 bases; J trimming: 8 bases; junction bases outside the gene matches: 9. Per the germline V gene, CDR1 is MNHEY and CDR2 is SVGEGT. CDR3 length: 14 residues.

J is TRBJ2-7 and V is TRBV28; 10 bases fit TRBD2. V dropped 4 bases and J dropped 6; count of bases not matched to a gene: 21. Germline lookup yields CDR1 MDHEN and CDR2 SYDVKM. The CDR3 consists of 19 residues. The CDR3 bases are TGTGCCAGCAGTTCTGAGGGCGGGGCTAGCGGGAGCTCCAGGGTCGAGCAGTACTTC. Translated: CASSSEGGASGSSRVEQYF. The entire variable domain, with the rest obtained from reference TRBV28 and TRBJ2-7, is as follows: DVKVTQSSRYLVKRTGEKVFLECVQDMDHENMFWYRQDPGLGLRLIYFSYDVKMKEKGDIPEGYSVSREKKERFSLILESASTNQTSMYLCASSSEGGASGSSRVEQYFGPGTRLTVT.